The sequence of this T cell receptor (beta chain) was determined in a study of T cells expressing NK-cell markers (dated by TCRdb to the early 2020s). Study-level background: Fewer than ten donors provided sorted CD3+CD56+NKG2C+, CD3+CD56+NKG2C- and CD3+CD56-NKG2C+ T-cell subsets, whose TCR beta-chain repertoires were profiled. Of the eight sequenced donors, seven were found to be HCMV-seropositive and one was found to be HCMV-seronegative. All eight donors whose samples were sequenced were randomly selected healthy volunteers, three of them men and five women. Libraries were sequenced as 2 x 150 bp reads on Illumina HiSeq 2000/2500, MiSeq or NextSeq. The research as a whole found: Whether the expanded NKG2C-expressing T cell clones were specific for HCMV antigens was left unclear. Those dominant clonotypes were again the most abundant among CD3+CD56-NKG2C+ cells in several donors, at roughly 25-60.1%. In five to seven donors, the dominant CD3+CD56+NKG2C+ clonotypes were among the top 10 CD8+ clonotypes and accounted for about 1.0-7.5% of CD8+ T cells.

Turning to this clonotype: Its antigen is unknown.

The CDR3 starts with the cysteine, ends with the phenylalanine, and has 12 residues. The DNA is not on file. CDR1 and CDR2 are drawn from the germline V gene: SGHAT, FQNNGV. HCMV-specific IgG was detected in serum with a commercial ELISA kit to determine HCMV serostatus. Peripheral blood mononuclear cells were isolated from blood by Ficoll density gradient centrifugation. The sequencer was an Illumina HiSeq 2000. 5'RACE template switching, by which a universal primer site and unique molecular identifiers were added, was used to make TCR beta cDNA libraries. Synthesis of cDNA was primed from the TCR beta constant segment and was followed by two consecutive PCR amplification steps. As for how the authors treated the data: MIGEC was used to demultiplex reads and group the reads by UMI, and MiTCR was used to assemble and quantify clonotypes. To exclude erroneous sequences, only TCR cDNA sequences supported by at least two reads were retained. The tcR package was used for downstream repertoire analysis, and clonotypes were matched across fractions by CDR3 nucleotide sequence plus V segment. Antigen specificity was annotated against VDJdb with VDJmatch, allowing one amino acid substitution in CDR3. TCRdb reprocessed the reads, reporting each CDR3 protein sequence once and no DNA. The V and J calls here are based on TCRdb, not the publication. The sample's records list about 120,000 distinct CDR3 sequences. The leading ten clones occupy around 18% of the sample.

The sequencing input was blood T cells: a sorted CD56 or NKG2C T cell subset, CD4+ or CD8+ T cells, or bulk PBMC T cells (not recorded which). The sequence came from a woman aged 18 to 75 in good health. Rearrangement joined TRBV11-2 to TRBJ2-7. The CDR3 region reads CASSFESFEQYF.